At least ten counts were recorded for the clone carrying this TCR beta chain. CDR3 length equals 15 residues. Trimming took 7 bases from V and 5 from J; bases not matched to a gene: 12. Looked up from germline, CDR1 is MDHEN and CDR2 is SYDVKM. TCRdb reanalysed the RT-PCR reads using MiXCR and keeps one entry per CDR3 protein. The sample lists more than 450,000 distinct CDR3 sequences, approximately 10% occurring once. The data derive from a study of response to subunit inactivated influenza vaccine. These sequences were also reported in another study, on T cells expressing NK-cell markers. That paper adds: Scientists made TCR beta cDNA using 5'RACE template switching with UMIs. Obtained from sorted CD3+CD56+NKG2C+, CD3+CD56+NKG2C- and CD3+CD56-NKG2C+ T cells were the TCR beta repertoires. For five or six donors, the dominant NKG2C+ clonotypes made up 1.0-7.0% of their CD8+ T cells. The same clonotypes also predominated in the CD3+CD56-NKG2C+ fraction of a few donors.

Specimen: PBMCs from blood, collected on the day of vaccination. The receptor was derived from a man aged 45-65 years who received an inactivated influenza vaccine. V is TRBV28 and J is TRBJ2-3, with 7 bases that match TRBD2. The CDR3 DNA follows: TGTGCCAGCAAAGTTCGTTCGCTAGCGGTAGATACGCAGTATTTT. As protein: CASKVRSLAVDTQYF.